The 7 T cell receptor beta chains reported below all come from one sample, sequenced in a study of blood T cells in healthy people across ages. Primers used in a second PCR of roughly 6 to 11 cycles were a sample-barcoded 5' primer and a J-beta primer mix. TCRdb analysed the 5' RACE reads with MiXCR anew, one entry per CDR3 protein. The table has about 780,000 distinct CDR3 sequences, approximately 59% seen once. Sequenced: blood. These receptors were taken from a man aged 30 to 45 in good health.

This clonotype was seen many times. The gene calls are TRBV12-3 or TRBV12-4 and TRBJ1-4, with unresolved D. Trimming shortened V by 0 bases and J by 8 bases, and 7 bases separated the two germline ends. The CDR3 is made up of 13 amino acids. This CDR3 reads CASSLARTEKLFF. The CDR3 region has the DNA TGTGCCAGCAGTTTAGCCCGTACAGAAAAACTGTTTTTT.

The chain uses TRBV7-2 and TRBJ2-3, with 10 nucleotides matching TRBD2. Germline CDR1 SGHTA, CDR2 FQGNSA. This CDR3 comprises 18 residues. The ends lost 5 bases at V and 5 bases at J; junction bases unmatched: 16. The CDR3 sequence is CASSPRRDSGGRKDTQYF. The DNA for the CDR3 is TGTGCCAGCAGCCCAAGGAGGGATAGCGGGGGGCGTAAAGATACGCAGTATTTT.

The chain employs TRBV7-6 and TRBJ2-3; D remains ambiguous. CDR1 and CDR2 (germline): SGHVS, FNYEAQ. The CDR3 is 15 amino acids. V was clipped by 2 bases and J by 2 bases, with 11 bases between them. For the CDR3, the DNA is TGTGCCAGCAGCTTACGTGGAACCTACACAGATACGCAGTATTTT. As protein: CASSLRGTYTDTQYF.

This clonotype has just one count. V usage is TRBV4-2 and J usage is TRBJ1-5, with D unresolved. The CDR3 sequence is 13 residues long. The V end was cut by 0 bases, the J end by 7 bases, with 7 bases between. Germline V CDR1 and CDR2: LGHNA, YNFKEQ. This CDR3 reads CASSQDEGQPQHF. In DNA form, the CDR3 reads TGTGCCAGCAGCCAAGACGAGGGCCAGCCCCAGCATTTT.

In its sample, this clonotype was seen many times. The chain recombines TRBV7-2 with TRBJ2-1; D possibly uses TRBD1 or TRBD2 (5 bases each). Per germline, CDR1 SGHTA and CDR2 FQGNSA. This CDR3 has 15 amino acids. Trimming removed 1 base at V and 4 bases at J, with 11 bases between. The CDR3 DNA reads as TGTGCCAGCAGCTTAGATTCGGGGCAATACAATGAGCAGTTCTTC. This codes for CASSLDSGQYNEQFF.

The genes are TRBV10-3 and TRBJ2-1; 8 nucleotides align to TRBD1. Germline CDR1 and CDR2: ENHRY and SYGVKD. The ends lost 7 bases at V and 13 bases at J; junction bases unmatched: 9. The CDR3 length is 12 residues. CDR3 in amino acids: CAITDREETQFF. The CDR3 coding sequence is TGTGCCATCACGGACAGGGAAGAGACCCAGTTCTTC.

This chain joins TRBV14 and TRBJ2-5, with 8 bases that match TRBD1. The germline V gene encodes CDR1 SGHDN and CDR2 FVKESK. J was trimmed by 5 bases and V by 5 bases; bases with no gene match: 13. This CDR3 comprises 16 residues. CDR3 nucleotide sequence: TGTGCCAGCAGCACCTACAGGGGGTATTCGATGGAGACCCAGTACTTC. This codes for CASSTYRGYSMETQYF.